This T cell receptor (beta chain) comes out of a study of radiotherapy plus CTLA-4 blockade in lung cancer. Whole-study context: The study recorded objective responses in around a sixth of patients and disease control in approximately 29%. General study findings and limits: Radiotherapy plus ipilimumab was followed by expansion in blood of tumor-derived TCR clones.

Here immunoSEQ multiplex PCR was the method, and the copy in TCRdb shows in-frame clones only, minus some. The table includes 53,000 or so clones, 65% to 85% detected once. V lost 0 bases, J lost 8 bases, and 8 bases lay in between. The CDR3 extends over 12 amino acids. Germline CDR1 reads SGDLS; CDR2 reads YYNGEE. A remark on this clone: What it recognizes is unknown.

CTLA-4 blockade using ipilimumab, together with focal radiation, was received by patients with chemo-refractory metastatic non-small-cell lung cancer. The sequencing used peripheral blood, collected from a patient treated with radiotherapy plus ipilimumab. The TCR was taken from a human donor with non-small cell lung cancer who had stable disease on radiotherapy plus ipilimumab. The J gene is TRBJ1-1, the V gene TRBV9, with D maybe TRBD1 (5 bases). The CDR3, as DNA: TGTGCCAGCAGCGTAGGGGGGGTGGAAGCTTTCTTT. Protein product: CASSVGGVEAFF.